The 19 T cell receptor beta chains given below trace back to one sample, sequenced in a study of monozygotic twins with inflammatory bowel disease. TCRdb re-called the 5' RACE reads and gives one entry per CDR3 protein, without DNA. The sample data list 300,000 to 350,000 distinct CDR3 sequences. Sequencing used blood. The receptors were gathered from a human donor with ulcerative colitis or Crohn's disease, or a healthy co-twin of an affected twin (not recorded which).

V is TRBV6-1 and J is TRBJ1-4; the TCRdb call, TRBD1, lacks DNA for checking. Germline V gene data show CDR1 as MNHNS and CDR2 as SASEGT. CDR3 length: 16 residues. The CDR3: CASISGLTVVGEKLFF.

The CDR3 protein is CATSDARAGANVLTF. The gene calls are TRBV24-1 and TRBJ2-6; as DNA is missing, the TRBD1 call by TCRdb cannot be tested. This CDR3 region has 15 residues. CDR1 and CDR2 (germline): KGHDR, SFDVKD.

This chain joins TRBV10-1 and TRBJ2-7; the D gene TCRdb calls, TRBD1, cannot be checked with no DNA. The CDR3 runs to 12 residues. Germline V gene sequence: CDR1 WNHNN, CDR2 SYGVQD (reference sequence). The CDR3 is CASRRQGHEQYF.

This sequence joins TRBV9 and TRBJ1-2; the TCRdb call, TRBD1, lacks DNA for checking. The CDR3 loop spans 13 amino acids. The germline gives CDR1 SGDLS, CDR2 YYNGEE. The CDR3 region is CASSRQIYYGYTF.

V is TRBV2 and J is TRBJ1-4; TCRdb's D gene call, TRBD1, goes unchecked for lack of DNA. The CDR3 length is 13 residues. Germline CDR1 reads SNHLY; CDR2 reads FYNNEI. CDR3 protein: CASSGQRNEKLFF. Combining the CDR3 with reference TRBV2 and TRBJ1-4 gives the whole variable domain EPEVTQTPSHQVTQMGQEVILRCVPISNHLYFYWYRQILGQKVEFLVSFYNNEISEKSEIFDDQFSVERPDGSNFTLKIRSTKLEDSAMYFCASSGQRNEKLFFGSGTQLSVL.

The rearrangement uses TRBV11-2 and TRBJ2-7; TCRdb's D call, TRBD1, is unchecked because there is no DNA. In germline, CDR1 is SGHAT, CDR2 FQNNGV. This CDR3 has 13 amino acids. The CDR3 here is CASSFDRVGEQYF.

V usage is TRBV5-1 and J usage is TRBJ1-1; TCRdb designates TRBD1, a call that cannot be tested without DNA. The germline V gene encodes CDR1 SGHRS and CDR2 YFSETQ. The CDR3 is made up of 16 amino acids. The CDR3 here is CASSVSPQGMNTEAFF.

This sequence joins TRBV12-3 or TRBV12-4 and TRBJ1-5. The CDR3 has 16 amino acids. CDR3 sequence: CASSSWSGRMGQPQHF.

The chain has TRBV6-2 or TRBV6-3 and TRBJ1-1; the TRBD1 assignment by TCRdb is unverifiable without DNA. CDR3 length: 17 residues. Germline assignment: CDR1 MNHEY and CDR2 SVGEGT. CDR3 in amino acids: CASSSHGQGALNTEAFF.

The V and J genes are TRBV5-1 and TRBJ1-1; TCRdb's D call, TRBD1, is unchecked because there is no DNA. The CDR3 runs 14 residues. The germline CDR1 and CDR2 sequences are SGHRS and YFSETQ. CDR3 residues: CASSPMTGPTEAFF.

The V call is TRBV30, the J call TRBJ2-7. Germline CDR1 is GTSNPN and CDR2 is SVGIG (reference sequence). There are 13 residues in the CDR3. The CDR3 protein is CAWSEGYNYEQYF.

This chain joins TRBV20-1 and TRBJ2-1; absent DNA, TCRdb's TRBD1 call cannot be checked. Germline assignment: CDR1 DFQATT and CDR2 SNEGSKA (reference sequence). This CDR3 has 13 amino acids. The CDR3 reads CSARQGSYNEQFF.

The rearrangement joins TRBV5-1 to TRBJ1-1. Germline values: CDR1 SGHRS, CDR2 YFSETQ. The CDR3 length is 14 residues. CDR3 loop: CASHLSQANTEAFF.

V usage is TRBV2 and J usage is TRBJ1-6; TCRdb's D call of TRBD1 is untestable without DNA. The CDR3 runs 13 residues. Germline V gives CDR1 SNHLY, CDR2 FYNNEI. CDR3 sequence: CASRGTVNSPLHF.

The chain uses TRBV5-6 and TRBJ2-3. Germline V gives CDR1 SGHDT, CDR2 YYEEEE. CDR3 length: 15 amino acids. CDR3: CASSIITGPTDTQYF.

V gene TRBV15 combines with J gene TRBJ2-7; there is no DNA to check the TCRdb D call of TRBD1. The CDR3 consists of 18 residues. CDR1 is LNHNV and CDR2 is YYDKDF in the germline V gene (reference sequence). The CDR3 region is CATSRSLDQGAYAYEQYF. The full variable domain, rest sourced from reference TRBV15 and TRBJ2-7, is DAMVIQNPRYQVTQFGKPVTLSCSQTLNHNVMYWYQQKSSQAPKLLFHYYDKDFNNEADTPDNFQSRRPNTSFCFLDIRSPGLGDTAMYLCATSRSLDQGAYAYEQYFGPGTRLTVT.

The chain links TRBV3-1 to TRBJ2-1; the TCRdb D gene call, TRBD2, has no DNA to confirm it. Germline assignment: CDR1 LGHDT and CDR2 YNNKEL (reference sequence). The CDR3 runs 15 residues. The CDR3 sequence: CASSQEVSVYNEQFF.

The CDR3 sequence is CASSLGQGAITGELFF. The rearrangement uses TRBV7-2 and TRBJ2-2; without DNA, the TCRdb call of TRBD1 cannot be checked. CDR3 length equals 16 residues. In germline, CDR1 is SGHTA, CDR2 FQGNSA.

The chain couples TRBV5-6 to TRBJ1-4; the D gene TCRdb calls, TRBD1, cannot be checked with no DNA. This CDR3 is built from 14 residues. Per the germline V gene, CDR1 is SGHDT and CDR2 is YYEEEE. The CDR3 loop reads CASSRGQGNEKLFF.